These 8 T cell receptor beta chains share one sample of origin, sequenced in a study of CD8+ T cells in alopecia areata. After isolation, RNA underwent reverse transcription to generate cDNA as the sequencing template. Sequenced by immunoSEQ multiplex PCR; TCRdb stores in-frame clones only, minus some. Among roughly 200,000 clones listed, 45% to 70% were seen once. The sample consisted of CD8+ T cells sorted from blood. The receptors here all came from a human donor in good health.

Points on this clone: One end of the junction does not line up with germline, which may come from a read error. This chain uses TRBV27 with TRBJ2-5; 8 bases line up with TRBD2. The CDR3 runs to 18 residues. The germline CDR1 and CDR2 sequences are MNHEY and SMNVEV (reference sequence). In DNA form, the CDR3 reads TGTGCCAGCGGTTTCGGGGTAATCGGGGGGGGCAATCAAGAGACCCAGTACTTC. Amino acid sequence: CASGFGVIGGGNQETQYF.

This chain uses TRBV2 with TRBJ2-2; 8 nucleotides line up with TRBD1. The germline V gene has CDR1 SNHLY and CDR2 FYNNEI. This CDR3 is built from 14 residues. With 4 bases clipped from V and 4 bases from J, the junction kept 2 bases outside the gene matches. This CDR3 reads CASSGTGSTGELFF. The CDR3 region has the DNA TGTGCCAGCAGTGGGACAGGGAGCACCGGGGAGCTGTTTTTT.

This clone has more than one count but fewer than ten. The V and J genes are TRBV2 and TRBJ2-1; D might be TRBD2 (7 bases). V was shortened by 6 bases and J by 10 bases, with 13 bases between the two germline ends. CDR1 is SNHLY, CDR2 FYNNEI, per germline. The CDR3 is 12 amino acids. Written as DNA, the CDR3 is TGTGCCAGCAGCCCGGGGGGCCGCGAGCAGTTCTTC. Translating it yields CASSPGGREQFF.

This clone was observed a handful of times. The chain uses TRBV7-9 and TRBJ1-2; D may be TRBD1 (5 bases). The V gene lost 5 bases and the J gene lost 5 bases, with 15 bases spanning the gap. The germline V gene encodes CDR1 SEHNR and CDR2 FQNEAQ (reference sequence). The CDR3 extends over 14 amino acids. The CDR3 DNA reads as TGTGCCAGCAGCCTCGGAGGGGAGGAGTATGGCTACACCTTC. Translating gives CASSLGGEEYGYTF.

This chain links TRBV7-8 with TRBJ1-4, with TRBD1 matching 8 bases. This CDR3 comprises 14 residues. CDR1 and CDR2 (germline): SGHVS, FQNEAQ. The V gene end was trimmed by 5 bases and the J gene end by 6 bases; junction bases not matched to a gene: 5. DNA of the CDR3: TGTGCCAGCAGCCCGATGACAGGGGATGAAAAACTGTTTTTT. It encodes CASSPMTGDEKLFF. The whole variable domain, filled in from reference TRBV7-8 and TRBJ1-4, reads GAGVSQSPRYKVAKRGQDVALRCDPISGHVSLFWYQQALGQGPEFLTYFQNEAQLDKSGLPSDRFFAERPEGSVSTLKIQRTQQEDSAVYLCASSPMTGDEKLFFGSGTQLSVL.

The chain combines TRBV15 with TRBJ1-1; TRBD1 matches 7 bases. Germline V gene lookup returns CDR1 LNHNV and CDR2 YYDKDF (reference sequence). There are 15 residues in the CDR3. The J segment lost 1 base and the V segment lost 2 bases, leaving 4 bases of the junction unmatched. CDR3 sequence: CATSRQDRSNTEAFF. For the CDR3, the DNA is TGTGCCACCAGCAGACAGGACAGGTCGAACACTGAAGCTTTCTTT.

The chain joins TRBV6-6 to TRBJ2-7; D might be TRBD1 (5 bases). In germline, CDR1 is MNHNY, CDR2 SVGAGI (reference sequence). This CDR3 comprises 14 residues. Trimming removed 5 bases from V and 4 bases from J, with 15 bases in between. CDR3 region: CASSQTDSRYEQYF. The DNA of the CDR3 is TGTGCCAGCAGTCAGACCGACAGCCGGTACGAGCAGTACTTC.

The V and J genes are TRBV5-4 and TRBJ1-1, with 8 positions matching TRBD1. V was pared by 6 bases and J by 8 bases, with 15 bases of the junction left unmatched. The germline CDR1 and CDR2 sequences are SGHNT and YYREEE (reference sequence). The CDR3 runs 15 residues. DNA of the CDR3: TGTGCCAGCACCGTCGACAGGGGAGGCCGAAGCGAAGCTTTCTTT. Translation: CASTVDRGGRSEAFF.